The 16 T cell receptor beta chains reported below all come from one sample, sequenced in a study of regulatory T cells in long-lasting Graves disease. The time point was: persistent/refractory GD, antithyroid drugs over 5 years with positive TRAb. Scientists built the TCR library using RNA that was extracted from PBMCs. Arm-PCR with iRepertoire HTBI primers amplified the CDR3 regions for these TCR beta libraries. TCRdb recomputed calls from the multiplex PCR reads with MiXCR, one row per CDR3 protein. The table has roughly 500,000 distinct CDR3 sequences, 20% to 25% seen once. Here the sequenced sample was peripheral blood mononuclear cells (PBMCs), taken when the disease was refractory, from a patient treated with antithyroid drugs. The receptor set was obtained from a female donor with Graves disease.

The V gene is TRBV11-3, the J gene TRBJ2-1; 14 positions agree with TRBD2. The CDR3 contains 16 residues. Germline V gives CDR1 SGHNT, CDR2 YENEEA. Unmatched junction bases numbered 7, after V lost 5 bases and J lost 7 bases. This CDR3 is CASSTGLAGVGNEQFF. Here the CDR3 DNA reads TGTGCCAGCAGCACGGGACTAGCGGGAGTAGGGAATGAGCAGTTCTTC. The variable domain in full, completed from reference TRBV11-3 and TRBJ2-1, reads EAGVVQSPRYKIIEKKQPVAFWCNPISGHNTLYWYLQNLGQGPELLIRYENEEAVDDSQLPKDRFSAERLKGVDSTLKIQPAELGDSAVYLCASSTGLAGVGNEQFFGPGTRLTVL.

This clonotype was picked up many times. V usage is TRBV20-1 and J usage is TRBJ1-2; D uncertain. This CDR3 is 14 amino acids long. The V gene's germline CDR1 is DFQATT and CDR2 SNEGSKA (reference sequence). V was clipped by 2 bases and J by 4 bases, with 14 bases between them. CDR3 region: CSARSVGELYGYTF. The CDR3 bases are TGCAGTGCTAGATCTGTCGGAGAACTCTATGGCTACACCTTC.

This clonotype appeared a few times. The chain is built from TRBV9 and TRBJ1-1; D is unresolved. V lost 2 bases to trimming and J lost 0 bases, with 5 bases between them. The CDR3 sequence is 13 residues long. Germline values: CDR1 SGDLS, CDR2 YYNGEE. The CDR3 here is CASSVLVNTEAFF. The CDR3 DNA reads TGTGCCAGCAGCGTTCTGGTGAACACTGAAGCTTTCTTT.

The J gene is TRBJ1-1, the V gene TRBV5-6, with D unclear. Germline assignment: CDR1 SGHDT and CDR2 YYEEEE. Trimming cost V 1 base and J 0 bases, with 13 bases left between them. The CDR3 is 16 residues long. The chain's CDR3 is CASSLRGQHMNTEAFF. For the CDR3, the DNA is TGTGCCAGCAGCTTGCGCGGCCAGCACATGAACACTGAAGCTTTCTTT.

On this clonotype: A far larger clone is one nucleotide away, so this likely arose from a read error. The CDR3 DNA is TGTGCCAGCAGCTCCTCTCACACGGACCAGGGCTTC. Amino acids: CASSSSHTDQGF. The V gene is TRBV28, the J gene TRBJ2-1, with D tentatively TRBD1 (5 bases). Germline CDR1 reads MDHEN; CDR2 reads SYDVKM. This CDR3 contains 12 residues.

V gene TRBV5-4 combines with J gene TRBJ2-1; 9 bases line up with TRBD2. In germline, CDR1 is SGHNT, CDR2 YYREEE (reference sequence). V shed 0 bases and J 4 bases; nucleotides not matched to a gene: 5. The CDR3 length is 16 residues. DNA for the CDR3: TGTGCCAGCAGCTTGGTAGGCGGGGGGGAGTACAATGAGCAGTTCTTC. It yields the protein CASSLVGGGEYNEQFF.

The J gene is TRBJ2-2, the V gene TRBV2; a weak D match, TRBD2 (6 bases). V was trimmed by 9 bases and J by 5 bases, leaving 16 bases between them. The CDR3 totals 14 residues. Looked up from germline, CDR1 is SNHLY and CDR2 is FYNNEI. The CDR3 nucleotides read TGTGCCAGGGGGGAGGCGGTGGGGACCGGGGAGCTGTTTTTT. Its translation is CARGEAVGTGELFF.

This clonotype has a handful of counts. The chain joins TRBV7-2 to TRBJ1-3, with a tentative D call TRBD1 (5 bases). This CDR3 spans 16 amino acids. Trimming removed 1 base from V and 0 bases from J, with 10 bases in between. In germline, CDR1 is SGHTA, CDR2 FQGNSA. The CDR3 protein is CASSLGGYGSGNTIYF. The CDR3 coding sequence is TGTGCCAGCAGCTTAGGGGGGTACGGCTCTGGAAACACCATATATTTT.

This clonotype was seen repeatedly, ten times or more. The chain couples TRBV28 to TRBJ1-2; D gene unclear. Germline V gene lookup returns CDR1 MDHEN and CDR2 SYDVKM. V was shortened by 11 bases and J by 0 bases, with 7 bases between the two germline ends. The CDR3 has 11 residues. The CDR3 protein is CAGETNYGYTF. CDR3 sequence (DNA): TGTGCCGGGGAGACTAACTATGGCTACACCTTC.

The chain joins TRBV9 to TRBJ2-3; D is unresolved. CDR1 and CDR2 (germline): SGDLS, YYNGEE. The CDR3 spans 14 residues. V was shortened by 4 bases and J by 0 bases, with 9 bases between the two germline ends. In nucleotides, the CDR3 is TGTGCCAGCAGCTCAGCTTTTAGCACAGATACGCAGTATTTT. Translating it yields CASSSAFSTDTQYF.

As for this clonotype: Just one base apart from a much larger clone, this may be a read error. The chain recombines TRBV10-3 with TRBJ1-1; TRBD1 aligns across 10 bases. With 4 bases clipped from V and 4 bases from J, the junction kept 6 bases outside the gene matches. This CDR3 region has 15 residues. Looked up from germline, CDR1 is ENHRY and CDR2 is SYGVKD. The CDR3 DNA follows: TGTGCCATCAGTGGGACAGGGGGTTCGTTCACTGAAGCTTTCTTT. Amino acids: CAISGTGGSFTEAFF.

This clonotype was found many times. The V gene is TRBV13, the J gene TRBJ2-7; tentatively, D is TRBD2 (6 bases). Trimming pared 1 base from V and 7 bases from J, leaving 11 bases between. The germline CDR1 and CDR2 sequences are PRHDT and FYEKMQ (reference sequence). The CDR3 is 13 residues long. For the CDR3, the DNA is TGTGCCAGCAGCTTAGAGGTGGGAGGAGAGCAGTACTTC. Its translation is CASSLEVGGEQYF.

This clonotype was observed many times. This chain joins TRBV7-2 and TRBJ1-5; TRBD1 agrees at 8 bases. This CDR3 is 15 amino acids long. Germline V gene data show CDR1 as SGHTA and CDR2 as FQGNSA. The junction had 5 bases not matched to a gene; V was cut back by 1 base and J by 6 bases. This CDR3 reads CASSLVQGGGQPQHF. CDR3 in DNA: TGTGCCAGCAGCTTAGTACAGGGGGGAGGTCAGCCCCAGCATTTT.

Many counts were recorded for this clonotype. This rearrangement joins TRBV12-3 or TRBV12-4 to TRBJ2-7; D remains unclear. Trimming left V 1 base short and J 4 bases short, with 8 bases between. The CDR3 contains 13 residues. In nucleotides, the CDR3 is TGTGCCAGCAGTTTAGGGAGTTGGTACGAGCAGTACTTC. It is translated as CASSLGSWYEQYF.

This clonotype was seen ten or more times. The chain combines TRBV2 with TRBJ2-2, with a weak D call TRBD2 (6 bases). Germline-derived CDR1 and CDR2 are SNHLY and FYNNEI. The V and J ends lost 2 bases and 6 bases respectively, with 16 bases between them. There are 16 residues in the CDR3. Here the CDR3 DNA reads TGTGCCAGCAGTGAACTTTCCGGGAGTTGGTCCGGGGAGCTGTTTTTT. Translating it yields CASSELSGSWSGELFF.

This clonotype appeared a few times. The chain is built from TRBV7-8 and TRBJ1-3; 9 bases line up with TRBD1. With 5 bases clipped from V and 1 base from J, the junction kept 6 bases outside the gene matches. The CDR3 extends over 16 amino acids. CDR1 is SGHVS and CDR2 is FQNEAQ in the germline V gene. CDR3 sequence: CASSTVGTGSGNTIYF. In DNA form, the CDR3 reads TGTGCCAGCAGCACGGTGGGGACAGGGTCTGGAAACACCATATATTTT.